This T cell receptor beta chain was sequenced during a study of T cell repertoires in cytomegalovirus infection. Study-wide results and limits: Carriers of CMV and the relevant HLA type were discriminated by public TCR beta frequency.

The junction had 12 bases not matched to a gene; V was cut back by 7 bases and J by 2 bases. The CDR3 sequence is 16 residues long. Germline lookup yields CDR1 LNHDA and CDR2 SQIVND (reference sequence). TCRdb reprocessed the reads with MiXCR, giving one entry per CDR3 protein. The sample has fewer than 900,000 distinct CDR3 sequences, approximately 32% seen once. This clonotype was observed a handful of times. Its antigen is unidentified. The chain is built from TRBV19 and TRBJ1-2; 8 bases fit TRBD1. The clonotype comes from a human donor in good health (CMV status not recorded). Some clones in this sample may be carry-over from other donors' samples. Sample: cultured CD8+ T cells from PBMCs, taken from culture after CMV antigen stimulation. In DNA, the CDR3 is TGTGCCAGTAATCAGGGGGCCACCGGGACGAACTATGGCTACACCTTC. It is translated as CASNQGATGTNYGYTF.